This T cell receptor (beta chain) was found in a study of T cell changes during pregnancy in multiple sclerosis. TCRdb's copy holds only in-frame clones and misses some; the assay was immunoSEQ multiplex PCR. The sample records around 100,000 clones, approximately 90% being singletons. Looked up from germline, CDR1 is SQVTM and CDR2 is ANQGSEA. Trimming stripped 7 bases from V and 4 bases from J, with 16 bases between. The CDR3 has 13 amino acids. The TCR was taken from a female donor with multiple sclerosis, enrolled in a pregnancy study. Sample: peripheral blood, taken after pregnancy. This sequence joins TRBV29-1 and TRBJ2-5; the D is unclear. The CDR3 DNA reads as TGCAGCGCCCCAATCCGAGGTCCAGAGACCCAGTACTTC. It specifies CSAPIRGPETQYF.